Detailed here is one T cell receptor beta chain. Its antigen is currently unknown. The V and J ends lost 7 bases and 3 bases respectively, with 19 bases between them. The CDR3 extends over 15 amino acids. The V gene's germline CDR1 is MNHNS and CDR2 SASEGT. Using RNA transcripts as the source, TCR beta CDR3 regions were amplified. The HTBI primer set drove a first-round RT-PCR of the TCR CDR3. TCRdb fed the multiplex PCR reads into MiXCR, producing one record per CDR3 protein. The data contain roughly 600,000 distinct CDR3 sequences, roughly 14% of them singletons. These data belong to a study of T cells in Graves' hyperthyroidism and ophthalmopathy. Study-wide results and caveats: A 13 V-J model separated ophthalmopathy from stable hyperthyroidism.

The sequenced sample was blood. The chain couples TRBV6-1 to TRBJ2-7; D possibly uses TRBD1 or TRBD2 (5 bases each). This receptor was identified in a woman aged 45-65 years with Graves' ophthalmopathy. The CDR3 DNA sequence: TGTGCCAGCACGAGGGGCAACGGGGAAGGCTACGAGCAGTACTTC. This codes for CASTRGNGEGYEQYF.